This T cell receptor beta chain was recovered during a study of shared clonotypes between healthy human individuals. Study as a whole: Aged between 18 and 49, the donors were two women and three men. A donor's plate count was three for CD4 naive and three for CD4 memory; CD8 naive had two and CD8 memory one. Regarding the study as a whole: Memory subsets had estimated richness that was generally smaller than that of naive subsets. Since donors were few, the genetic and exposure-history diversity represented was limited.

J lost 8 bases, V lost 4 bases, and 8 bases had no gene match. This CDR3 is built from 14 residues. Germline CDR1 and CDR2: SQVTM and ANQGSEA. Repertoires were generated with immunoSEQ multiplex PCR, while TCRdb's copy carries only in-frame clones and drops some. The table lists 170,000 or so clones, approximately 60% of them singletons. Turning to this clone: Its antigen remains unknown.

The chain recombines TRBV29-1 with TRBJ2-4; 10 bases fit TRBD1. Sequencing was done on a sample of memory CD4+ T cells sorted from blood. The subset denotes: CD45RA-negative fraction. The receptor comes from a man younger than 45 in good health. This chain's CDR3 is CSVGDRGRRDIQYF. CDR3 coding DNA: TGCAGCGTTGGTGACAGGGGGCGCAGGGACATTCAGTACTTC. Drawing the rest from reference TRBV29-1 and TRBJ2-4, the complete variable domain is SAVISQKPSRDICQRGTSLTIQCQVDSQVTMMFWYRQQPGQSLTLIATANQGSEATYESGFVIDKFPISRPNLTFSTLTVSNMSPEDSSIYLCSVGDRGRRDIQYFGAGTRLSVL.